This passage covers 15 T cell receptor beta chains from one sample sequenced in a study of blood T cell repertoires in COVID-19. The table came from immunoSEQ multiplex PCR; TCRdb's copy has only in-frame clones and leaves some out. The table lists under 400,000 clones, approximately 87% of them singletons. The source material was peripheral blood. These receptors came from a woman aged 25 to 39 with COVID-19, enrolled during active disease.

The chain combines TRBV7-3 with TRBJ2-5, with 7 bases aligning to TRBD1. The germline CDR1 and CDR2 sequences are SGHTA and FQGTGA. Trimming at V came to 8 bases and at J to 5 bases, leaving 17 bases not matched to a gene. CDR3 size: 16 residues. The CDR3 nucleotides read TGTGCCAGCCCCTTGCGGTCACAGGGGAGTTGGGAGACCCAGTACTTC. Protein product: CASPLRSQGSWETQYF.

CDR3 loop: CASSEGASGTYQETQYF. CDR3 nucleotide sequence: TGTGCCAGCAGTGAAGGGGCTAGCGGGACGTACCAAGAGACCCAGTACTTC. The chain couples TRBV2 to TRBJ2-5, with 9 nucleotides matching TRBD2. Germline-derived CDR1 and CDR2 are SNHLY and FYNNEI. After removal of 1 base from V and 0 bases from J, the junction contained 6 bases not matched to a gene. The CDR3 length is 17 residues.

The chain employs TRBV2 and TRBJ2-3; 9 bases align to TRBD1. Germline V gene lookup returns CDR1 SNHLY and CDR2 FYNNEI. Germline trimming cut 5 bases from V and 6 bases from J; bases unmatched to any gene: 6. The CDR3 spans 14 residues. This CDR3 reads CASSQDRGSDTQYF. CDR3 nucleotides: TGTGCCAGCAGTCAGGACAGGGGTTCCGATACGCAGTATTTT.

Concerning this clone itself: Distinct nucleotide sequences in the sample also encode this CDR3. This rearrangement joins TRBV7-9 to TRBJ2-7, with 8 bases aligning to TRBD2. Germline CDR1 reads SEHNR; CDR2 reads FQNEAQ (reference sequence). J lost 7 bases, V lost 5 bases, and 7 bases had no gene match. The CDR3 sequence is 13 residues long. CDR3 sequence reads: CASSRGTRGEQYF. The DNA of the CDR3 is TGTGCCAGCAGCCGGGGGACTAGAGGGGAGCAGTACTTC.

This chain joins TRBV9 and TRBJ2-5; maybe TRBD2 (5 bases). The germline V gene encodes CDR1 SGDLS and CDR2 YYNGEE. Trimming shortened V by 2 bases and J by 1 base, and 12 bases separated the two germline ends. This CDR3 is built from 15 residues. Here the CDR3 reads CASSVVIATQETQYF. CDR3 nucleotide sequence: TGTGCCAGCAGCGTGGTAATAGCGACCCAAGAGACCCAGTACTTC.

This chain joins TRBV7-8 and TRBJ2-3; D not resolved. This CDR3 spans 16 amino acids. With 5 bases removed from V and 1 base from J, the gap between germline ends came to 16 bases. The germline V gene has CDR1 SGHVS and CDR2 FQNEAQ. For the CDR3, the DNA is TGTGCCAGCAGCAATAGACTGGCAAGAGGCACAGATACGCAGTATTTT. Translating it yields CASSNRLARGTDTQYF.

The chain employs TRBV6-5 and TRBJ2-7; 9 bases line up with TRBD1. CDR1 is MNHEY and CDR2 is SVGAGI in the germline V gene. The CDR3 sequence is 15 residues long. V lost 5 bases, J lost 6 bases, and 11 bases stayed unmatched. CDR3 amino acids: CASSRLQGAEGEQYF. The DNA of the CDR3 is TGTGCCAGCAGTCGACTACAGGGGGCTGAGGGCGAGCAGTACTTC.

The chain combines TRBV3-1 (or the pseudogene TRBV3-2) with TRBJ2-7, with 10 bases lining up with TRBD1. V shed 5 bases and J 6 bases; nucleotides not matched to a gene: 7. This CDR3 region has 14 residues. Germline V gives CDR1 LGHDT, CDR2 YNNKEL (reference sequence). As DNA, the CDR3 is TGTGCCAGCAGCAACCGGGACAGGGGTGGCGAGCAGTACTTC. Translating it yields CASSNRDRGGEQYF.

This CDR3 reads CASSWSSNEQFF. For the CDR3, the DNA is TGTGCCAGCAGCTGGTCTAGCAATGAGCAGTTCTTC. The rearrangement joins TRBV7-9 to TRBJ2-1; D is ambiguous. CDR3 size: 12 residues. The V and J ends lost 4 bases and 6 bases respectively, with 7 bases between them. Germline V gene sequence: CDR1 SEHNR, CDR2 FQNEAQ (reference sequence).

V gene TRBV2 combines with J gene TRBJ2-2, with TRBD2 matching over 11 bases. CDR1 and CDR2 from the germline V gene are SNHLY and FYNNEI. The ends lost 5 bases at V and 2 bases at J; junction bases unmatched: 4. The CDR3 covers 16 residues. CDR3 coding DNA: TGTGCCAGCAGTCCGACTAGCGGGACCAACACCGGGGAGCTGTTTTTT. This codes for CASSPTSGTNTGELFF.

As DNA, the CDR3 is TGTGCCAGCAGTCCCCCCGAGGGGGAGGGGTACAATGAGCAGTTCTTC. Residues: CASSPPEGEGYNEQFF. V gene TRBV27 combines with J gene TRBJ2-1, with a possible D match to TRBD2 (7 bases). Germline lookup yields CDR1 MNHEY and CDR2 SMNVEV (reference sequence). CDR3 length: 16 amino acids. Trimming took off 5 bases at V and 4 bases at J, with 18 bases between the two ends.

The CDR3 DNA sequence: TGCGCCAGCAGCCACACTAGCGGGAGCTACAATGAGCAGTTCTTC. It is translated as CASSHTSGSYNEQFF. The chain couples TRBV4-3 to TRBJ2-1; TRBD2 matches at 11 bases. V dropped 3 bases and J dropped 3; count of bases not matched to a gene: 1. CDR1 is LGHNA and CDR2 is YSLEER in the germline V gene. The CDR3 sequence is 15 residues long.

This chain connects TRBV15 to TRBJ2-5; 12 bases match TRBD2. The length of the CDR3 is 14 residues. With 9 bases clipped from V and 6 bases from J, the junction kept 8 bases outside the gene matches. Germline V gives CDR1 LNHNV, CDR2 YYDKDF (reference sequence). CDR3 amino acids: CATSLAGGVKTQYF. CDR3 coding DNA: TGTGCCACTTCACTAGCGGGAGGAGTCAAGACCCAGTACTTC.

This rearrangement joins TRBV2 to TRBJ2-1; possible D gene TRBD2, 6 bases. The length of the CDR3 is 15 residues. Germline V gene lookup returns CDR1 SNHLY and CDR2 FYNNEI. Trimming took off 5 bases at V and 0 bases at J, with 11 bases between the two ends. CDR3 amino acids: CASSRDLSSYNEQFF. DNA for the CDR3: TGTGCCAGCAGTAGGGACTTGAGCTCCTACAATGAGCAGTTCTTC.

The chain couples TRBV11-1 to TRBJ2-3; TRBD1 matches at 9 bases. Germline CDR1 and CDR2: SGHAT and FQDESV (reference sequence). The CDR3 extends over 15 amino acids. J was trimmed by 2 bases and V by 1 base; bases with no gene match: 1. The CDR3 DNA is TGTGCCAGCAGCTTAGGGACAGGGGTCACAGATACGCAGTATTTT. This codes for CASSLGTGVTDTQYF.